This T cell receptor (beta chain) was sequenced during a study of cytomegalovirus exposure and HLA in healthy donors (dated by TCRdb to the late 2010s). Concerning the study at large: An earlier analysis of approximately 550 of the donors reported about 290 Gb of sequence data and more than 90 million unique TCR beta sequences from 150 million to 200 million T cells. An early release covering about 600 HLA-typed donors comprised around 300 gigabases of sequencing data and 85 million to 100 million unique TCR sequences. Among the roughly 400 genotyped donors, approximately 81% belonged to the genetic ancestry cluster associated with self-reported Caucasian donors. The study aimed to test whether cataloging public T cell receptors could reveal signatures of past pathogen exposure. The study used immunosequencing to profile the T cell repertoires of several hundred subjects and linked those repertoires to cytomegalovirus serostatus. A separate validation cohort of some 130 different subjects was used in addition to the roughly 640-subject first cohort. To predict cytomegalovirus infection status, the study combined high-throughput TCR immunosequencing, statistical association of individual TCRs with disease status, and machine learning. In a later analysis, previously published TCR beta repertoires from about 640 donors were re-analyzed and high-resolution HLA genotyping was added so that TCR occurrence patterns could be studied. Rather than using new phenotypic data, the later analysis identified candidate immune exposures from TCR beta sequences and from how often those sequences occurred across donors. An earlier analysis of fewer than 750 of the donors used high-throughput TCR beta sequencing to judge whether each TCR beta V gene segment behaved as functional or pseudogenic. Donor age, sex, ethnicity and CMV serostatus were compiled alongside the repertoire data. In a later genetic analysis, genome-wide SNP genotypes for about 65% of the roughly 670 donors were used, and that subset was treated as a discovery cohort. All discovery cohort repertoires had been generated using a single sequencing platform. Both class I and class II loci were covered by HLA typing, at four-digit resolution. Typing coverage varied by locus: roughly 620-640 donors for A, B, C, DRB1 and DQB1; more than 500 for DQA1; more than 600 for DPA1; fewer than 480 for DPB1. Four or five DR-DQ haplotypes were handled as single units for association and clustering, since linkage in the cohort was strong. Among some 400 genotyped donors of the cohort, an average of roughly 240,000 unique TCR beta nucleotide sequences were sequenced per donor, roughly 20% of them non-productive. The study at large found these results: Most TCR sequences were observed very rarely across donors, whereas some public TCRs were present in many individuals. Cytomegalovirus status was reported to be diagnosed by the classifier with high specificity and sensitivity in both the original and validation cohorts. According to a later analysis, most CMV-associated TCR beta chains appeared to be HLA-restricted, and the HLA associations seemed to be driven largely by CMV exposure. According to the authors, the approach could potentially be generalized to other disease states and immunological phenotypes. V-gene and J-gene trimming of TCR beta chains was associated with a missense DCLRE1C variant in a later genetic analysis, and the association was replicated in an independent cohort. A further reported finding was that TCR beta sequences accurately predicted the HLA-A and HLA-B alleles for most subjects in the first cohort. Because counts were too low, about 17 rarely observed V segments, including chromosome 9 orphons, were excluded from the earlier analysis of some 540 of the donors. Strong co-occurrence of HLA alleles, especially DR and DQ, made assigning TCR associations to individual alleles difficult. Linkage disequilibrium might explain the correlated functional status among segregating V segments, but an unknown experimental factor could not be ruled out. Immune exposure information for the cohort was limited to CMV serostatus. A later analysis found that TCR association rates varied across HLA loci, with DRB1 alleles showing the most associated TCRs and HLA-C alleles the fewest. Broadly in line with IMGT annotations, most TCR beta V segments showed up in productive rearrangements about 90% or about 30% of the time in an earlier analysis of around 600 of the donors. Sequencing depth was assumed to be roughly uniform across donors in the presence/absence analyses, though that assumption may not hold. In this cohort, only TCR beta chains were sequenced, and detectable features were limited by the absence of alpha or paired-chain data. A group of highly shared sequence variants was considered likely to be a technical artifact of the sequencing pipeline. Because the 87-base-pair reads could not distinguish some IMGT-functional V segments, including TRBV6-2 and TRBV6-3, those segments were excluded. The study gave a list of 150 to 200 TCR beta chains associated with cytomegalovirus. In a later analysis, HLA-associated TCR beta chains showed more clonal expansion and lower generation probabilities than non-associated chains that were equally common. A later analysis associated about 16,000 TCR beta sequences with specific HLA alleles at a false discovery rate of 0.05. A later genetic analysis reported fewer N-insertions in productive TCRs among donors in an Asian-associated ancestry cluster than the roughly 650-donor mean. In vitro tests confirmed that a few of the cytomegalovirus-associated TCR beta chains recognize cytomegalovirus antigens. Because some donors lacked HLA typing at each locus, the association tests relied only on the typed subset. A later analysis reported that several top co-occurrence clusters appeared linked to parvovirus B19, influenza, CMV and Epstein-Barr virus.

Based on the germline V gene, the CDR1 and CDR2 sequences are SGHTA and FQGNSA. V gives up 2 bases and J gives up 5 bases, and the segment between their germline ends measures 16 bases. Spanning cysteine to phenylalanine, the CDR3 consists of 16 amino acids. Left in the record is the CDR3 DNA by itself, 48 bases read in frame from the first base. The library was built by means of the immunoSEQ multiplex PCR assay. For the multiplex PCR, a mixture combining 60 forward primers for TCR Vbeta segments and 13 reverse primers for TCR Jbeta segments was used. Amplification of the CDR3 region of rearranged TCR beta genes was performed with a multiplex PCR assay on genomic DNA. The Illumina HiSeq System was used to sequence the amplified TCR beta libraries as 87-base-pair reads. As for the authors' bioinformatics: Across the 670 or so repertoires, a later analysis counted 80 million or so unique TCR beta chains, 9 million to 14 million of which were shared by at least two donors. Raw reads were error-corrected and collapsed into unique sequences with a nearest-neighbor algorithm that merged closely related sequences to remove PCR and sequencing errors. Alignment of CDR3 sequences to IMGT reference sequences was used to assign V, D and J gene segments. For a sequence to be retained, a match of at least six nucleotides was required to both a V gene segment and a J gene segment. A rearrangement counted as productive if the CDR3 had no stop codons and remained in frame with V and J, and every other rearrangement counted as non-productive. CDR3 was defined according to IMGT convention as the region running from the second conserved V-encoded cysteine to the conserved J-encoded phenylalanine. The earlier analysis of 500 to 650 of the donors excluded any sequence lacking an unambiguous match to a single V gene segment. An earlier analysis of some 610 of the donors called V segments functional above 56.7% productive rearrangements and segregating when the between-donor standard deviation exceeded 5%. A statistical classification framework was built for diagnosing cytomegalovirus status from the catalog of TCR beta chain sequences. V and J gene assignment, in a later analysis, came from comparing TCR nucleotide sequences with IMGT/GENE-DB human TR gene sequences. Using the TCRdist pipeline, a later analysis assigned CDR3 sequences along with most-parsimonious VDJ recombination scenarios. In a later analysis, each TCR beta chain was defined by its CDR3 amino acid sequence together with its V-gene family, and reads lacking a unique V-gene family were excluded. To address suspected cross-contamination and a sequencing artifact, a later analysis removed under 600 highly shared, low-generation-probability nucleotide sequences. A later analysis calculated a clonal expansion index for each public chain from normalized within-repertoire ranks of inferred template counts. In a later analysis, generation probabilities were computed using a VDJ recombination model fitted to out-of-frame rearrangements, and the results were checked against IGoR. In a later analysis, hypergeometric tests were used to score TCR-TCR, TCR-HLA and TCR-CMV co-occurrence, with a repertoire-size bias correction applied to TCR pairs. False discovery rates were estimated in a later analysis by permuting HLA or CMV assignments 20 times. A later analysis grouped co-occurring TCRs with DBSCAN, adding TCRdist sequence similarity when clustering within HLA-allele-positive subsets. For co-occurrence clustering, repertoires with fewer than 30,000 or more than 120,000 public chains were excluded, along with roughly 5 repertoires with anomalous nucleotide sharing. Imported from immuneACCESS, the table was reduced by TCRdb to in-frame sequences with V and J called. These copies leave out some clones; in studies compared against another copy, an unresolved V gene accounts for under half, and the cause of the remainder is not known. The DNA gave D and trimming, while V, J and clone size come from that table. The sample profile shows about 76,000 clones; 65% to 85% of them were found once. 15% to 20% of the sample goes to the ten largest clones.

The cohort comprised around 700 healthy bone marrow donors. All cohort members were sampled while nominally healthy, although unrecorded immune exposures were likely present. The donor tested CMV seropositive and was one of the 289 seropositive cohort members. Every donor gave a peripheral blood sample, and the peripheral blood mononuclear cells from that sample were used for TCR beta sequencing. The Qiagen DNeasy Blood Extraction Kit was used to extract genomic DNA from the blood cell samples. Concerning this clone: No cognate antigen has been identified for it. No base quality values were provided; no much bigger clone lies one nucleotide off.

The receptor comes from a woman aged 40 to 50 in good health and CMV-seropositive. The chain is encoded by TRBV7-2 joined to TRBJ1-5; no D gene can be assigned with confidence. What was sequenced was PBMCs. The DNA is TGTGCCAGCAGCTTAACGTATCGGCCGGGAGATCAGCCCCAGCATTTT. This translates into CASSLTYRPGDQPQHF.